Here is one T cell receptor (beta chain) with its context. Trimming removed 3 bases from V and 3 bases from J, with 20 bases in between. The CDR3 contains 17 residues. The germline V gene has CDR1 LNHDA and CDR2 SQIVND (reference sequence). This entry is derived from a study of blood T cell repertoires in COVID-19. Study overall: Material from acute and convalescent COVID-19 was sourced from the United States, Italy and Spain.

Enrolled during active infection, Seattle patients were then followed longitudinally. Assay: immunoSEQ multiplex PCR; the TCRdb copy retains only in-frame clones and omits some. The sample includes 150,000 or so clones, approximately 86% of them seen just once. The chain recombines TRBV19 with TRBJ1-1; D is uncertain. This sequence was found in a man aged 55 to 70 with COVID-19, enrolled during active disease. Sequenced input: peripheral blood. CDR3 bases: TGTGCCAGTAGTATCAAGTCCCCCACACAGTGGGACACTGAAGCTTTCTTT. It is translated as CASSIKSPTQWDTEAFF.